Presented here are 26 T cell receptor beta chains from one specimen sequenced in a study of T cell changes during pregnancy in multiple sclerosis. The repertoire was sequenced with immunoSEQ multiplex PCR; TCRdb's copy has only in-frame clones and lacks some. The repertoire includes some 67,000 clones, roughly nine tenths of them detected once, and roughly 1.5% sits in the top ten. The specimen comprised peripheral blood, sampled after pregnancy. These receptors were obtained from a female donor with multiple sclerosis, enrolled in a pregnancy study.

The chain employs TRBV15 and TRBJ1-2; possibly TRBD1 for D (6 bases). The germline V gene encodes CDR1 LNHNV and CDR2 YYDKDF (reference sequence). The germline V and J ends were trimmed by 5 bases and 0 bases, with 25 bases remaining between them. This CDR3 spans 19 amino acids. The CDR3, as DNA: TGTGCCACCAGCCCCGAAAGGGGGGGAGGGTACCTTTCTAACTATGGCTACACCTTC. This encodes CATSPERGGGYLSNYGYTF.

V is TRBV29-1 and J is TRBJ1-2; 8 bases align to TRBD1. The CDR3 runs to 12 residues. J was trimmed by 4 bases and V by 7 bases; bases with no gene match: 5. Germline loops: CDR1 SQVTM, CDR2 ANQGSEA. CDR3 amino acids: CSASTGAYGYTF. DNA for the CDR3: TGCAGCGCCTCGACAGGGGCCTATGGCTACACCTTC.

The CDR3 DNA follows: TGCAGCGTGGGGGCCGTGGGGACACACGGACCATACTATGGCTACACCTTC. This gives the protein CSVGAVGTHGPYYGYTF. The chain combines TRBV29-1 with TRBJ1-2; weak D call: TRBD1 (6 bases). CDR3 length equals 17 residues. Trimming removed 6 bases from V and 3 bases from J, with 26 bases in between. CDR1 is SQVTM, CDR2 ANQGSEA, per germline.

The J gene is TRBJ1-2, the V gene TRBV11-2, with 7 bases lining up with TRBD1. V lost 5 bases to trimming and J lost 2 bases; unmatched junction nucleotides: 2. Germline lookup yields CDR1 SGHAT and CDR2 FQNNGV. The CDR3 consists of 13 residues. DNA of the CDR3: TGTGCCAGCAGCATGGGACAGAACTATGGCTACACCTTC. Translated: CASSMGQNYGYTF.

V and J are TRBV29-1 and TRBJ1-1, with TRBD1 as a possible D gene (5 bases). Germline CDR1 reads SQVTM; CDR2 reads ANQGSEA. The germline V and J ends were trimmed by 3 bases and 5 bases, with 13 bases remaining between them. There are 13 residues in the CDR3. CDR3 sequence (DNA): TGCAGCGTTGAGGGGGGGTCGCGGACTGAAGCTTTCTTT. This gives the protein CSVEGGSRTEAFF.

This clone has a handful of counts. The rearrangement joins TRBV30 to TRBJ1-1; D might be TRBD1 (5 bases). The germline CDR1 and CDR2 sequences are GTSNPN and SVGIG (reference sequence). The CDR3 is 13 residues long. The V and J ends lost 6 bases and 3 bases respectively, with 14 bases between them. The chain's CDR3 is CACQRDSDTEAFF. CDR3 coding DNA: TGTGCCTGCCAGCGGGACTCTGACACTGAAGCTTTCTTT.

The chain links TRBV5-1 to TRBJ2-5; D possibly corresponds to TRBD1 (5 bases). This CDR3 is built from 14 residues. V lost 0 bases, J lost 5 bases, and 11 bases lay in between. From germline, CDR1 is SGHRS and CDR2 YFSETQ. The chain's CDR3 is CASSLGRVLETQYF. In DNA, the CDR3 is TGCGCCAGCAGCTTGGGCAGGGTTCTCGAGACCCAGTACTTC. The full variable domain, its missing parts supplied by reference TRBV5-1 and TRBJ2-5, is KAGVTQTPRYLIKTRGQQVTLSCSPISGHRSVSWYQQTPGQGLQFLFEYFSETQRNKGNFPGRFSGRQFSNSRSEMNVSTLELGDSALYLCASSLGRVLETQYFGPGTRLLVL.

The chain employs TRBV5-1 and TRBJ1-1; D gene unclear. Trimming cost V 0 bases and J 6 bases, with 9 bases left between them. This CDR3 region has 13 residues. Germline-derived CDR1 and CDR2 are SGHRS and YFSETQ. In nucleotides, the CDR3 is TGCGCCAGCAGCTTGGCACAGTTCCCTGAAGCTTTCTTT. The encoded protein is CASSLAQFPEAFF.

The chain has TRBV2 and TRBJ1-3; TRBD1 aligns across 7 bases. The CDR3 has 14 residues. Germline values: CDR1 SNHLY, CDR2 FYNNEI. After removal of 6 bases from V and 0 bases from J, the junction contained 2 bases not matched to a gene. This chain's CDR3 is CASRTGSSGNTIYF. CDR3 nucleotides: TGTGCCAGCAGGACAGGGAGCTCTGGAAACACCATATATTTT.

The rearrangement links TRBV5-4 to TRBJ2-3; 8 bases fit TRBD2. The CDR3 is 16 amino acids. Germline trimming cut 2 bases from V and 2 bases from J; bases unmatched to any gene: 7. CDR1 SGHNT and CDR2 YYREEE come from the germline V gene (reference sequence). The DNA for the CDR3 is TGTGCCAGCAGCTTACGTAGCGGGACCTCCACAGATACGCAGTATTTT. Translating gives CASSLRSGTSTDTQYF.

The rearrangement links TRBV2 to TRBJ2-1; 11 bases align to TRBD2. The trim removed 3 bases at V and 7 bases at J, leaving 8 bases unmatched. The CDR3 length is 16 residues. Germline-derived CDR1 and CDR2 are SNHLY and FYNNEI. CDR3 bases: TGTGCCAGCAGTGATATGGTGGCTAGCGGGAGGAATGAGCAGTTCTTC. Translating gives CASSDMVASGRNEQFF.

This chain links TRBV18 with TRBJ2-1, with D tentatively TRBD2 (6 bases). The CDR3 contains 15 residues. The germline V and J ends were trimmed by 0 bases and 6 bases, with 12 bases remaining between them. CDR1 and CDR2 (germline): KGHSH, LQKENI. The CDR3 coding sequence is TGTGCCAGCTCACCACCTAGCGGATACCGCAATGAGCAGTTCTTC. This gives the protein CASSPPSGYRNEQFF.

CDR3 amino acids: CASSLGQGDGYTF. DNA of the CDR3: TGTGCCAGCAGCCTTGGACAGGGCGATGGCTACACCTTC. The chain recombines TRBV13 with TRBJ1-2, with TRBD1 matching 8 bases. Germline V gene lookup returns CDR1 PRHDT and CDR2 FYEKMQ (reference sequence). The CDR3 covers 13 residues. V was clipped by 5 bases and J by 6 bases; unmatched bases: 5. The variable domain in full, completed from reference TRBV13 and TRBJ1-2, reads AAGVIQSPRHLIKEKRETATLKCYPIPRHDTVYWYQQGPGQDPQFLISFYEKMQSDKGSIPDRFSAQQFSDYHSELNMSSLELGDSALYFCASSLGQGDGYTFGSGTRLTVV.

The CDR3 reads CASSRTGGYTDTQYF. The CDR3 DNA reads as TGCGCCAGCAGCCGGACAGGGGGCTACACAGATACGCAGTATTTT. The gene calls are TRBV5-1 and TRBJ2-3, with TRBD1 matching over 11 bases. The CDR3 has 15 residues. Germline assignment: CDR1 SGHRS and CDR2 YFSETQ. J was trimmed by 2 bases and V by 4 bases; bases with no gene match: 3. The full variable domain, with the rest looked up from reference TRBV5-1 and TRBJ2-3, is KAGVTQTPRYLIKTRGQQVTLSCSPISGHRSVSWYQQTPGQGLQFLFEYFSETQRNKGNFPGRFSGRQFSNSRSEMNVSTLELGDSALYLCASSRTGGYTDTQYFGPGTRLTVL.

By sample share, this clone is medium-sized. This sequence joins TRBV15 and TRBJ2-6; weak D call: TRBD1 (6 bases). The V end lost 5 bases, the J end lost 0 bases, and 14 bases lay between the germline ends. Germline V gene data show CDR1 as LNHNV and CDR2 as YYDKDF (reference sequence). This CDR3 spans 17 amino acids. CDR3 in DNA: TGTGCCACCAGCCCGGGACAACCGAACTCTGGGGCCAACGTCCTGACTTTC. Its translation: CATSPGQPNSGANVLTF.

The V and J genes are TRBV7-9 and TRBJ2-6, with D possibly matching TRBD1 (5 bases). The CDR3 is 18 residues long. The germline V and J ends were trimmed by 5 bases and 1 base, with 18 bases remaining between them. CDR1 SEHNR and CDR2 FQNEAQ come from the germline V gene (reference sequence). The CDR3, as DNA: TGTGCCAGCAGCCCCGAATCCCAGGGATGGTCTGGGGCCAACGTCCTGACTTTC. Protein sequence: CASSPESQGWSGANVLTF.

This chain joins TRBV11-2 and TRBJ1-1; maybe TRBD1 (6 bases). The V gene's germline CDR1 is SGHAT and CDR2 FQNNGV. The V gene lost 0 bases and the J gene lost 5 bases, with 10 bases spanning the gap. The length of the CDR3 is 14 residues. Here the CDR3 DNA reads TGTGCCAGCAGCTTAGAAGGGGGTAGAACTGAAGCTTTCTTT. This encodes CASSLEGGRTEAFF.

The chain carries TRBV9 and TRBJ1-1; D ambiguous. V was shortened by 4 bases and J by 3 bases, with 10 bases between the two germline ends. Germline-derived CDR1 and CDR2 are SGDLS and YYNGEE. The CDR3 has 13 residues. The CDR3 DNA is TGTGCCAGCAGCCCGGACGGGGACACTGAAGCTTTCTTT. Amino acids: CASSPDGDTEAFF.

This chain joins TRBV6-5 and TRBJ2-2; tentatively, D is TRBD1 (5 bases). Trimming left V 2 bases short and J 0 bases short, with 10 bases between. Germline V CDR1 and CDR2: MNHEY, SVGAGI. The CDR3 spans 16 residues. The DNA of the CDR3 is TGTGCCAGCAGTTACCTACAGGCACCGAACACCGGGGAGCTGTTTTTT. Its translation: CASSYLQAPNTGELFF.

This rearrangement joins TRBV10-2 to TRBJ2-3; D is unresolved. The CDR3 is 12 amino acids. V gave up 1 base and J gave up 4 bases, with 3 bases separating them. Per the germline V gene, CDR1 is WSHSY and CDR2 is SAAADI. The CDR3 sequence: CASSEYSDTQYF. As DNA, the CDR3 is TGCGCCAGCAGTGAGTACTCAGATACGCAGTATTTT.

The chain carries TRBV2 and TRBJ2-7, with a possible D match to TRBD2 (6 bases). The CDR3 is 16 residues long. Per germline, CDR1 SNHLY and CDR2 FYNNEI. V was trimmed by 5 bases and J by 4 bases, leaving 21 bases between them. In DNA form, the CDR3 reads TGTGCCAGCAGTCCTCTGCCTTTCTCTAGCGATTACGAGCAGTACTTC. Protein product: CASSPLPFSSDYEQYF.

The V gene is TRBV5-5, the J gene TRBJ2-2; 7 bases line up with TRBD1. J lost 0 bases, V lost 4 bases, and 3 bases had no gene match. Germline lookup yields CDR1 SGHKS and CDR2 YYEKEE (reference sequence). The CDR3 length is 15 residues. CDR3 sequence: CASSRDSTNTGELFF. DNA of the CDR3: TGTGCCAGCAGCCGGGACAGCACGAACACCGGGGAGCTGTTTTTT. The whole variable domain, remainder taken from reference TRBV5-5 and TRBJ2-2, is DAGVTQSPTHLIKTRGQQVTLRCSPISGHKSVSWYQQVLGQGPQFIFQYYEKEERGRGNFPDRFSARQFPNYSSELNVNALLLGDSALYLCASSRDSTNTGELFFGEGSRLTVL.

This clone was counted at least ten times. CDR3 sequence reads: CASSFYRDTEAFF. The CDR3 bases are TGTGCCAGCAGCTTTTACAGGGACACTGAAGCTTTCTTT. The rearrangement links TRBV7-9 to TRBJ1-1, with D tentatively TRBD1 (6 bases). This CDR3 has 13 amino acids. Germline CDR1 is SEHNR and CDR2 is FQNEAQ (reference sequence). V was clipped by 3 bases and J by 3 bases, with 8 bases between them.

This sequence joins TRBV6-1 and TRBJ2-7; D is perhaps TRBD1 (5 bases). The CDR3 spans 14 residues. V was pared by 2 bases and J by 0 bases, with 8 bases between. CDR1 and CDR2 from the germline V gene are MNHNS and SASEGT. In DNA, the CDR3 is TGTGCCAGCAGTGAAAGACAGTACTCCTACGAGCAGTACTTC. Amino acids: CASSERQYSYEQYF.

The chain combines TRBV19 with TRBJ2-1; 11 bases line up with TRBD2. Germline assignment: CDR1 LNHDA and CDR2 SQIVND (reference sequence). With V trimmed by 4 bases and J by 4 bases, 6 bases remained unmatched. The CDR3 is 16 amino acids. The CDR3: CASSNPGTSGYNEQFF. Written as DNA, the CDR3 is TGTGCCAGTAGTAACCCGGGGACTAGCGGTTACAATGAGCAGTTCTTC.

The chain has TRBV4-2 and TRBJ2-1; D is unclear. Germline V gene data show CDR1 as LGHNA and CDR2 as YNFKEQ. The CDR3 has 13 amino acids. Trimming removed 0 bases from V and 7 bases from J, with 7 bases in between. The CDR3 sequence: CASSQENMNEQFF. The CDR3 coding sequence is TGTGCCAGCAGCCAAGAAAACATGAATGAGCAGTTCTTC.